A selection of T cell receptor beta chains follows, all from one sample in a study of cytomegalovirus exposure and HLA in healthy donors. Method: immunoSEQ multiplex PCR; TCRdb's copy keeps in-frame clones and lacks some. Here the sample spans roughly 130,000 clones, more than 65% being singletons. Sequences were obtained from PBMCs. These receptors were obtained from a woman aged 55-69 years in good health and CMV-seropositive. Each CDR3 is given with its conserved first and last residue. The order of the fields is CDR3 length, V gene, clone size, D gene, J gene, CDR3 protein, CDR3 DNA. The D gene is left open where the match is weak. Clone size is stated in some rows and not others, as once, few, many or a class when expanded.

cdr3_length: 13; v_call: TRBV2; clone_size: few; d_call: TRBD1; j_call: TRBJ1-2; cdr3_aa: CASRPGQAAGYTF; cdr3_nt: TGTGCCAGCAGACCGGGACAGGCGGCGGGCTACACCTTC
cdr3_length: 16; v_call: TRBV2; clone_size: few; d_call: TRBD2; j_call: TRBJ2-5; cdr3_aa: CASSEARGAGGETQYF; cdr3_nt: TGTGCCAGCAGTGAAGCGAGAGGAGCGGGGGGGGAGACCCAGTACTTC
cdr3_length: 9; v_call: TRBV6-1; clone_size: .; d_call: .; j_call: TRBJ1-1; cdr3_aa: CATVTEAFF; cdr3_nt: TGTGCCACCGTCACTGAAGCTTTCTTT
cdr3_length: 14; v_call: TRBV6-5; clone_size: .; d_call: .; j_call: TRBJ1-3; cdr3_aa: CASSLYRSGNTIYF; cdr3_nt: TGTGCCAGCAGTTTGTACAGGAGTGGAAACACCATATATTTT
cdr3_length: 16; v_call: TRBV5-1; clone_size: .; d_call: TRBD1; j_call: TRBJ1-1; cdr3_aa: CASSWGDRASNTEAFF; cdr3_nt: TGCGCCAGCAGCTGGGGGGACAGGGCTTCGAACACTGAAGCTTTCTTT
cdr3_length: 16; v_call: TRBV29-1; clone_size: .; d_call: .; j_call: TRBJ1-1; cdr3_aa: CSVGRLGRAANTEAFF; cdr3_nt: TGCAGCGTTGGTAGATTGGGCAGGGCGGCGAACACTGAAGCTTTCTTT
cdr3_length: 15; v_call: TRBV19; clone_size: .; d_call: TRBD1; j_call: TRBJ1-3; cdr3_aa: CASSLTGFSGNTIYF; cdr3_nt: TGTGCCAGTAGTCTGACAGGGTTCTCTGGAAACACCATATATTTT
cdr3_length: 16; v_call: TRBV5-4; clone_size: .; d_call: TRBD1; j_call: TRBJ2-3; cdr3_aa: CASSSPGTAGTDTQYF; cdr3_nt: TGTGCCAGCAGCTCACCCGGGACAGCCGGCACAGATACGCAGTATTTT
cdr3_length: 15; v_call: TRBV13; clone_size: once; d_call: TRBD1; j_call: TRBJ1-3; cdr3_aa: CASSRGTGGGNTIYF; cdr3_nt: TGTGCCAGCAGCCGGGGAACAGGGGGGGGAAACACCATATATTTT
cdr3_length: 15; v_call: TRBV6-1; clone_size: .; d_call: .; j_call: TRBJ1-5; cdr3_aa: CASSEVVAGNQPQHF; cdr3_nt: TGTGCCAGCAGTGAAGTGGTGGCAGGCAATCAGCCCCAGCATTTT
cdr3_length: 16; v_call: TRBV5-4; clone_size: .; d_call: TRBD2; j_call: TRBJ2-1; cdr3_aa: CASSPRGGSSYNEQFF; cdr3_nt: TGTGCCAGCAGCCCCCGGGGGGGAAGCTCCTACAATGAGCAGTTCTTC
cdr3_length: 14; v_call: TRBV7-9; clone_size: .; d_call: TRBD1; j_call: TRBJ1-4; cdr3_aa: CASSLDRTTEKLFF; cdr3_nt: TGTGCCAGCAGCCTGGACAGGACGACTGAAAAACTGTTTTTT
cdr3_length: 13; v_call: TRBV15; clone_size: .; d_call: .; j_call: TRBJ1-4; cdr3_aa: CAAEDLLSEKLFF; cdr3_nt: TGTGCCGCCGAGGACTTATTAAGTGAAAAACTGTTTTTT
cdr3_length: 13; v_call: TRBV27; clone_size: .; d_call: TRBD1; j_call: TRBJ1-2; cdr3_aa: CASSLRGTDGYTF; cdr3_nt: TGTGCCAGCAGTTTACGGGGGACAGATGGCTACACCTTC
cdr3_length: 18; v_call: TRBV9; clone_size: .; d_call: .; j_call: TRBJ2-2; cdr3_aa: CASSVKVWETGKAGELFF; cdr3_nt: TGTGCCAGCAGCGTAAAAGTGTGGGAGACAGGCAAGGCCGGGGAGCTGTTTTTT
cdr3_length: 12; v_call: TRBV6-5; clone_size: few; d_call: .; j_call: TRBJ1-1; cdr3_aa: CASTQRGREAFF; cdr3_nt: TGTGCCAGCACCCAAAGGGGAAGAGAAGCTTTCTTT
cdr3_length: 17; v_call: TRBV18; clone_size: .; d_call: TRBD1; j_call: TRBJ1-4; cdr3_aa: CASSPPKGQGTGEKLFF; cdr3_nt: TGTGCCAGCTCACCACCGAAGGGACAGGGGACGGGAGAAAAACTGTTTTTT
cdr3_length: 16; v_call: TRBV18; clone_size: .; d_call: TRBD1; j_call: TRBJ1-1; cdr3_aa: CASSGTGVSSGTEAFF; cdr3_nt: TGTGCCAGCTCAGGGACAGGGGTTTCCTCGGGGACTGAAGCTTTCTTT
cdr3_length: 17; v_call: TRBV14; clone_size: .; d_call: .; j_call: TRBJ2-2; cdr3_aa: CASSPLDVRRDTGELFF; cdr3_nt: TGTGCCAGCAGCCCGCTTGATGTTAGGCGGGACACCGGGGAGCTGTTTTTT
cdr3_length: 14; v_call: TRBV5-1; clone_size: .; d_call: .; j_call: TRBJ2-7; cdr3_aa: CASSSPGVGYEQYF; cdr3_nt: TGCGCCAGCAGTTCCCCAGGGGTTGGCTACGAGCAGTACTTC
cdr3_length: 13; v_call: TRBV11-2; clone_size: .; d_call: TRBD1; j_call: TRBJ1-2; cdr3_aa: CASSLVQGNGYTF; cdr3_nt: TGTGCCAGCAGCTTAGTACAGGGGAACGGCTACACCTTC
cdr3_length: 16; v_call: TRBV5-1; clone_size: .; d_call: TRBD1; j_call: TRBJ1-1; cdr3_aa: CASSWTGGRGDTEAFF; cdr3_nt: TGCGCCAGCAGCTGGACAGGGGGTAGAGGGGACACTGAAGCTTTCTTT
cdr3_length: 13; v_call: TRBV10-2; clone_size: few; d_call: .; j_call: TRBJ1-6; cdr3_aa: CASKEGINSPLHF; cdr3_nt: TGCGCCAGCAAGGAGGGCATTAATTCACCCCTCCACTTT
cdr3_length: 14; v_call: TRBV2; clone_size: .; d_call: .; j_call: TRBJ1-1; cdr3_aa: CASSEQGQSAEAFF; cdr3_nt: TGTGCCAGCAGTGAGCAGGGGCAAAGCGCTGAAGCTTTCTTT
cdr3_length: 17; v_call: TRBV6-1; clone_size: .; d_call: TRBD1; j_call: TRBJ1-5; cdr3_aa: CASSQAPGTGGNQPQHF; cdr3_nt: TGTGCCAGCAGTCAAGCACCTGGGACAGGGGGCAATCAGCCCCAGCATTTT
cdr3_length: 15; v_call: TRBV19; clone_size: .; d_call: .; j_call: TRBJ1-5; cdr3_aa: CASSPPQGSGQPQHF; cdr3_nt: TGTGCCAGTAGTCCCCCGCAGGGATCGGGTCAGCCCCAGCATTTT
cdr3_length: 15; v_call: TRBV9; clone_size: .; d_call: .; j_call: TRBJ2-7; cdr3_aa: CASSVEGLASYEQYF; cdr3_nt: TGTGCCAGCAGCGTAGAGGGACTCGCTTCCTACGAGCAGTACTTC
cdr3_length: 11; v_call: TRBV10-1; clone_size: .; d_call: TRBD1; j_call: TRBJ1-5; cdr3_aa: CASSGQGPLHF; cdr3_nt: TGCGCCAGCAGTGGACAGGGACCTTTGCATTTT
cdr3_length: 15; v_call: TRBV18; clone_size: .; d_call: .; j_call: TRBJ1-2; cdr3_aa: CASSPNGGPNYGYTF; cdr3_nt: TGTGCCAGCTCACCCAATGGGGGCCCTAACTATGGCTACACCTTC
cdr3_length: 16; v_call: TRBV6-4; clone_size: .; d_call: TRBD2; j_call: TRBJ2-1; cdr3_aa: CASSDLSLATTNEQFF; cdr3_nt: TGTGCCAGCAGTGACTTATCACTAGCGACGACCAATGAGCAGTTCTTC
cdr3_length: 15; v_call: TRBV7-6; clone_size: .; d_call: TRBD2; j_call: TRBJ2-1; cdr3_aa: CASNLKAGGHNEQFF; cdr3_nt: TGTGCCAGCAACTTGAAAGCGGGGGGGCACAATGAGCAGTTCTTC
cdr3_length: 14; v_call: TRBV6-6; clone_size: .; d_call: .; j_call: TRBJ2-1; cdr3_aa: CASSYPGHDNEQFF; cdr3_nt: TGTGCCAGCAGTTACCCGGGACACGACAATGAGCAGTTCTTC
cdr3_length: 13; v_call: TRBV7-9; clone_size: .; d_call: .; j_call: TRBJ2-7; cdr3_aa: CASSLATVWEQYF; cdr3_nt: TGTGCCAGCAGCTTAGCGACAGTTTGGGAGCAGTACTTC
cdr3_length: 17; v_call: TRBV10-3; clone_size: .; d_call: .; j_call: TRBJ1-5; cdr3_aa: CAISEYPDSNSNQPQHF; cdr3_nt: TGTGCCATCAGTGAATACCCCGACAGTAATAGCAATCAGCCCCAGCATTTT
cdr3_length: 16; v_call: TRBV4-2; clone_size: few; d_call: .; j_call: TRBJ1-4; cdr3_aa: CASSQERGPGSEKLFF; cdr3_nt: TGTGCCAGCAGCCAAGAGCGAGGGCCGGGGAGTGAAAAACTGTTTTTT
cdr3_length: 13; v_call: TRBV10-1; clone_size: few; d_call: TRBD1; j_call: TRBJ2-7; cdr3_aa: CASSDNRGYEQYF; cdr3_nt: TGCGCCAGCAGTGATAACAGGGGGTACGAGCAGTACTTC
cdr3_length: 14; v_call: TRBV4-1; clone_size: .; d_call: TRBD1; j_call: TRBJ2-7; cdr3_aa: CASSQGTGKYEQYF; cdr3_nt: TGCGCCAGCAGCCAAGGGACAGGGAAATACGAGCAGTACTTC
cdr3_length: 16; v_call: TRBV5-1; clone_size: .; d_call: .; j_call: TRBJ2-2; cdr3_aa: CASSLAGLANTGELFF; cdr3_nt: TGCGCCAGCAGCTTAGCAGGCCTCGCGAACACCGGGGAGCTGTTTTTT
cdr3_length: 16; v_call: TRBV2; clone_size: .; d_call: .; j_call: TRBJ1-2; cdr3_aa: CASSEGERQGKWGYTF; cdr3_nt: TGTGCCAGCAGTGAAGGTGAAAGGCAGGGCAAATGGGGCTACACCTTC
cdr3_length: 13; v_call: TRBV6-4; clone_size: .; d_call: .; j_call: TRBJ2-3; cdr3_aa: CASSSLGGDTQYF; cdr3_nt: TGTGCCAGCAGTTCACTAGGAGGAGATACGCAGTATTTT
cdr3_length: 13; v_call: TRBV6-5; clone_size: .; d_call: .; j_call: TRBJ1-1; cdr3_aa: CASSYAANTEAFF; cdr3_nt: TGTGCCAGCAGTTATGCGGCGAACACTGAAGCTTTCTTT
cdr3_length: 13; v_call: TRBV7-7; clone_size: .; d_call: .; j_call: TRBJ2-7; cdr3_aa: CASSPADSYEQYF; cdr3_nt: TGTGCCAGCAGCCCCGCGGATTCATACGAGCAGTACTTC
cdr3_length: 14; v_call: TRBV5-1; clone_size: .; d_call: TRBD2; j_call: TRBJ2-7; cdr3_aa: CASSLVPGGYEQYF; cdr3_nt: TGCGCCAGCAGCTTGGTTCCGGGGGGCTACGAGCAGTACTTC
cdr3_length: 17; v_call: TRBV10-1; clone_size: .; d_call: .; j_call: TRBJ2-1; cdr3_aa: CASSESTGSVTYNEQFF; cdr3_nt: TGCGCCAGCAGTGAGTCGACAGGCAGCGTTACCTACAATGAGCAGTTCTTC
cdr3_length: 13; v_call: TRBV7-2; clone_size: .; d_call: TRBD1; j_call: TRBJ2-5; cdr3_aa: CASSVTGGETQYF; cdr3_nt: TGTGCCAGCAGCGTGACAGGGGGAGAGACCCAGTACTTC
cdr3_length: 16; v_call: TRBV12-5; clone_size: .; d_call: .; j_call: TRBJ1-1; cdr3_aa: CASGLVPPGQNTEAFF; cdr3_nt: TGTGCTAGTGGTTTGGTACCCCCAGGTCAGAACACTGAAGCTTTCTTT
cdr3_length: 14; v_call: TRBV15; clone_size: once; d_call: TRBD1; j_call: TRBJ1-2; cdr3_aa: CATTPRDRSYGYTF; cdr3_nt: TGTGCCACCACCCCCAGGGACAGGAGTTATGGCTACACCTTC
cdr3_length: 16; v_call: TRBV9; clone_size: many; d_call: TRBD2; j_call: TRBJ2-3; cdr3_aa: CASSALGERGRDTQYF; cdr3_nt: TGTGCCAGCAGCGCCCTAGGAGAGCGGGGAAGGGATACGCAGTATTTT
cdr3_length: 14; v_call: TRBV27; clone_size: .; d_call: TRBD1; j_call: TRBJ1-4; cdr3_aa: CASSSTGADEKLFF; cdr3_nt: TGTGCCAGCAGTTCCACAGGGGCGGATGAAAAACTGTTTTTT
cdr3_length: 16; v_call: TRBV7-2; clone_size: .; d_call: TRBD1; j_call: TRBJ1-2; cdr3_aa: CASSSVLDRVENGYTF; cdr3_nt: TGTGCCAGCAGCTCAGTTCTGGACAGGGTGGAGAATGGCTACACCTTC
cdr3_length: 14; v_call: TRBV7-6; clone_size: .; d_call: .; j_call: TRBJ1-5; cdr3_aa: CASSATGPNQPQHF; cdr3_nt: TGTGCCAGCAGCGCGACAGGCCCCAATCAGCCCCAGCATTTT
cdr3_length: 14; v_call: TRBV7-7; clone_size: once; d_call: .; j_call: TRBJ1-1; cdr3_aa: CASSPAGGNTEAFF; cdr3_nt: TGTGCCAGCAGCCCTGCGGGGGGGAACACTGAAGCTTTCTTT
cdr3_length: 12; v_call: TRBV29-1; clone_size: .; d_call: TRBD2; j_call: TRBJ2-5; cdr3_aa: CSVASGVGAQYF; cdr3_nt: TGCAGCGTCGCTAGCGGGGTCGGGGCCCAGTACTTC
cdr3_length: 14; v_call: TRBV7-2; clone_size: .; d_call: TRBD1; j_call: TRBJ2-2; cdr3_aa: CASSPDRVTGELFF; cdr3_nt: TGTGCCAGCAGCCCCGACAGGGTCACCGGGGAGCTGTTTTTT
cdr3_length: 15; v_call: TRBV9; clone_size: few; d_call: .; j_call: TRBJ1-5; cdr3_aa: CASSVGEGHNQPQHF; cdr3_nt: TGTGCCAGCAGCGTAGGGGAGGGGCACAATCAGCCCCAGCATTTT